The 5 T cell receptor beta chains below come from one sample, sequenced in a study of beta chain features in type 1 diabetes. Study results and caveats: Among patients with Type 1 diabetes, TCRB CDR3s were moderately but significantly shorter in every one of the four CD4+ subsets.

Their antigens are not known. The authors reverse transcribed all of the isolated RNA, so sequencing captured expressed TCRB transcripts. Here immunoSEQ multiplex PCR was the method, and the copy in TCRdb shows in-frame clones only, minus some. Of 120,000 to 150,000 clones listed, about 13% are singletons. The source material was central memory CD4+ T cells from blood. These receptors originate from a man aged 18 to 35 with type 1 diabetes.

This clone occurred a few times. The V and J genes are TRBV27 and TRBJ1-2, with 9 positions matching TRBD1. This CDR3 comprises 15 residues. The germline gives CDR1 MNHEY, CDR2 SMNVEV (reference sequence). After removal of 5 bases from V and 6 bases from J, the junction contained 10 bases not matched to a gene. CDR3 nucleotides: TGTGCCAGCAGTCGTCCCGGGACAGGGTGGGATGGCTACACCTTC. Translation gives CASSRPGTGWDGYTF.

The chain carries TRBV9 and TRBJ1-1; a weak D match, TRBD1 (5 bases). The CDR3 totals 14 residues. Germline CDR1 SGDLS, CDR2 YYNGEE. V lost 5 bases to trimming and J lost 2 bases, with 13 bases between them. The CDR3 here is CASSAGQHNTEAFF. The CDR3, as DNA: TGTGCCAGCAGTGCGGGGCAGCACAACACTGAAGCTTTCTTT.

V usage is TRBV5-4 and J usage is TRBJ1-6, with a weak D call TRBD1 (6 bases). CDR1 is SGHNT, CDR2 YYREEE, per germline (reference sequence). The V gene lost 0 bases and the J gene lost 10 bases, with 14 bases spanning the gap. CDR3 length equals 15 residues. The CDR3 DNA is TGTGCCAGCAGCTTGGACCACTCCAGGGGATCACCCCTCCACTTT. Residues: CASSLDHSRGSPLHF.

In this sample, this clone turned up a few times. The CDR3 loop is CATSRDYRDREIGAFF. The CDR3 DNA sequence: TGTGCCACCAGCAGAGATTATCGGGACAGGGAGATAGGAGCTTTCTTT. The chain carries TRBV15 and TRBJ1-1; 9 nucleotides agree with TRBD1. CDR3 length equals 16 residues. Germline assignment: CDR1 LNHNV and CDR2 YYDKDF (reference sequence). The trim removed 0 bases at V and 10 bases at J, leaving 12 bases unmatched.

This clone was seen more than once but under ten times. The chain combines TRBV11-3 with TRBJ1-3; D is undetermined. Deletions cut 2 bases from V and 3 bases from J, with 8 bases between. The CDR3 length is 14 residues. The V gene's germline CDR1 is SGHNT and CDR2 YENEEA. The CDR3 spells CASSLHGGGNTIYF. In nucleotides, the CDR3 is TGTGCCAGCAGCTTACACGGCGGTGGAAACACCATATATTTT.